The clone carrying this T cell receptor (beta chain) has a handful of counts. The antigen is not known. These data belong to a study of T-cell memory formation after mild COVID-19. Study information: Largely, the TCR clusters proved donor specific.

Study-level findings and limits: Clones that contracted from day 15 to 85 had balanced CD4/CD8; later expanders were CD4+ biased.

One entry per CDR3 protein results from TCRdb running MiXCR on the 5' RACE reads. Of 200,000 to 300,000 distinct CDR3 sequences listed, 8% to 10% were seen once; the top ten hold 22%. Trimming removed 5 bases from V and 1 base from J, with 5 bases in between. CDR1 is DFQATT and CDR2 is SNEGSKA in the germline V gene (reference sequence). The CDR3 consists of 11 residues. V is TRBV20-1 and J is TRBJ1-1; D not certain. The specimen was PBMCs or a T cell subset sorted from them (not recorded which). The sequence was collected from a man between 18 and 35 years old who had mild COVID-19 (a few samples of this study predate the infection). Cell type and time point are not known. In DNA, the CDR3 is TGCAGTGCTGTAGAGAACACTGAAGCTTTCTTT. Translated: CSAVENTEAFF.